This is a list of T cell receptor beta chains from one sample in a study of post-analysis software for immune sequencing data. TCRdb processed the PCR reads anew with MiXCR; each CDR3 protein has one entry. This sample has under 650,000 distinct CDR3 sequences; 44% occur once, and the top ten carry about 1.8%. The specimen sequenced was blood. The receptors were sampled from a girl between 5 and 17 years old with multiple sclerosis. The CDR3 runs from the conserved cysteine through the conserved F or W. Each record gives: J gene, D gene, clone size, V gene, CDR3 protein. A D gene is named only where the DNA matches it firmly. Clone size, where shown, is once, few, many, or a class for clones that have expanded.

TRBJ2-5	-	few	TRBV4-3	CASSQDRARETQYF
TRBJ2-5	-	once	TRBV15	CATSRGLEQQETQYF
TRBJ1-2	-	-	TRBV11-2	CADRPGDYGYTF
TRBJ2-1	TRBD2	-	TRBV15	CATSRDRGGGHNEQFF
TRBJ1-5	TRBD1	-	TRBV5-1	CASRPGQGANQPQHF
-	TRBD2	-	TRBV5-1	CASSSRWSGGRQETQYF
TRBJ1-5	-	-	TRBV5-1	CASSLGLAQPQHF
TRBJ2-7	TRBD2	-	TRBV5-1	CASSPRTSGPSYEQYF
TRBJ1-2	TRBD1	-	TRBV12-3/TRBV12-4	CASSSWTGGYYGYTF
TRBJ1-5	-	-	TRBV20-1	CSARENRAGNQPQHF
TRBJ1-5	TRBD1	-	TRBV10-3	CATSDRHQPQHF
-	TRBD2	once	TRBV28	CASSAGLAGYEQYF
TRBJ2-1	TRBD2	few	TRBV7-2	CASSIKSGSSYNEQFF
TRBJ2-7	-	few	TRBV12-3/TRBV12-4	CASTTQGGLYEQYF
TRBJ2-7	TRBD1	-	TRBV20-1	CSALTGTGGTEQYF
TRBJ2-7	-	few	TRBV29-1	CSNLTGAYGQYF
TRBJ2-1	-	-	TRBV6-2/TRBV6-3	CASSYVGLDEQFF
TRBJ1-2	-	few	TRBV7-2	CASSFPDGVPGGYTF
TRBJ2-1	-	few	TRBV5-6	CASSRLVEQFF
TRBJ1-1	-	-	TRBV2	CAACGDSKRPSSSGHTEAFF
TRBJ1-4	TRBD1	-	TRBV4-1	CASSQLPGQPNEKLFF
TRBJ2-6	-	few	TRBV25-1	CASSGTAPYSSANVLTF
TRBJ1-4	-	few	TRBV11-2	CASSRWVGTNEKLFF
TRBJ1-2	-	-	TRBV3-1	CASSQEGPANGYTF